A selection of T cell receptor beta chains follows, all from one sample in a study of blood T cells in healthy people across ages. TCRdb ran MiXCR on the 5' RACE reads and lists one entry per CDR3 protein. The table has approximately 730,000 distinct CDR3 sequences, roughly 47% seen once. The specimen was blood. The receptors originated from a woman in her fifties or sixties in good health. Both conserved end residues are part of each CDR3. A D gene is named only where the DNA matches it firmly. Clone sizes are given selectively: once, few, many, or a class where the clone is expanded.

>few|TRBD2|TRBV18|TRBJ2-3
CASSPGLAGLSTQYF
TGTGCCAGCTCACCGGGACTAGCGGGATTATCGACGCAGTATTTT
>many|.|TRBV10-3|TRBJ2-7
CAISESGDGPYEQYF
TGTGCCATCAGTGAGTCTGGGGACGGACCCTACGAGCAGTACTTC
>.|.|TRBV7-2|TRBJ2-6
CASSCSGADSGANVLTF
TGTGCCAGCAGCTGTAGTGGGGCAGACTCTGGGGCCAACGTCCTGACTTTC
>few|.|TRBV5-1|TRBJ2-7
CASSRGDLGSYEQYF
TGCGCCAGCAGCAGAGGGGACTTGGGTTCCTACGAGCAGTACTTC
>.|.|TRBV29-1|TRBJ1-1
CSVEGEVTEAFF
TGCAGCGTTGAAGGAGAGGTCACTGAAGCTTTCTTT
>.|.|TRBV5-1|TRBJ2-3
CASSLTGARTDTQYF
TGCGCCAGCAGCTTGACGGGGGCGCGCACAGATACGCAGTATTTT
>few|.|TRBV3-1|TRBJ1-6
CASSLGGEYNSPLHF
TGTGCCAGCAGCCTAGGCGGGGAGTATAATTCACCCCTCCACTTT
>.|TRBD1|TRBV5-1|TRBJ1-1
CASSLEGQGTTEAFF
TGCGCCAGCAGCTTGGAGGGACAGGGGACGACTGAAGCTTTCTTT
>few|.|TRBV27|TRBJ1-2
CASGLGRAYGYTF
TGTGCCAGCGGTTTGGGCAGGGCTTATGGCTACACCTTC
>.|TRBD2|TRBV29-1|TRBJ2-2
CSVVGTSGKGDTGELFF
TGCAGCGTAGTGGGGACTAGCGGGAAGGGGGACACCGGGGAGCTGTTTTTT
>.|.|TRBV5-1|TRBJ1-1
CASSFEAGSQAFF
TGCGCCAGCAGCTTTGAGGCAGGGAGTCAAGCTTTCTTT
>many|TRBD1|TRBV20-1|TRBJ1-5
CSAKPSPGQENQPQHF
TGCAGTGCTAAGCCATCTCCGGGACAGGAGAACCAGCCCCAGCATTTT
>.|.|TRBV2|TRBJ1-2
CASRERFYGYTF
TGTGCCAGCAGAGAGAGATTCTATGGCTACACCTTC
>.|TRBD2|TRBV4-2|TRBJ2-3
CASSSRAGGTDTQYF
TGTGCCAGCAGCTCCCGAGCGGGGGGCACAGATACGCAGTATTTT
>.|.|TRBV20-1|TRBJ1-5
CSVSMKGNQPQHF
TGCAGTGTCTCGATGAAGGGCAATCAGCCCCAGCATTTT
>.|.|TRBV5-5|TRBJ2-3
CASSLFGGDTQYF
TGTGCCAGCAGCCTTTTCGGGGGAGATACGCAGTATTTT
>few|TRBD2|TRBV11-2|TRBJ2-1
CASSAGTSFDEQFF
TGTGCCAGCAGCGCCGGGACTAGTTTCGATGAGCAGTTCTTC
>.|TRBD1|TRBV12-3/TRBV12-4|TRBJ1-2
CVSSGTAGYGYTF
TGTGTCAGCAGTGGGACAGCTGGCTATGGCTACACCTTC
>.|TRBD2|TRBV6-5|TRBJ2-3
CASSYSAGPRDTQYF
TGTGCCAGCAGTTACTCAGCGGGGCCCAGGGATACGCAGTATTTT
>.|.|TRBV9|TRBJ1-2
CASSVGNHYGYTF
TGTGCCAGCAGCGTAGGGAATCACTATGGCTACACCTTC
>.|.|TRBV29-1|TRBJ2-1
CSVLGLTYNEQFF
TGCAGTGTTCTGGGGTTAACCTACAATGAGCAGTTCTTC
>.|TRBD1|TRBV7-9|TRBJ1-1
CARSLQPGQGLMNTEAFF
TGTGCCCGCAGCTTACAGCCCGGACAGGGACTAATGAACACTGAAGCTTTCTTT
>.|.|TRBV20-1|TRBJ2-3
CSARPGTARDTQYF
TGCAGTGCTAGACCCGGGACTGCCCGAGATACGCAGTATTTT
>.|TRBD2|TRBV24-1|TRBJ2-3
CATSDGLAGGHTDTQYF
TGTGCCACCAGTGATGGACTAGCGGGAGGGCACACAGATACGCAGTATTTT
>few|.|TRBV2|TRBJ2-3
CASSGRLSATDTQYF
TGTGCCAGCAGTGGAAGACTTTCAGCCACAGATACGCAGTATTTT
>.|.|TRBV10-2|TRBJ2-7
CASSVGDNGSYEQYF
TGCGCCAGCAGTGTCGGTGATAACGGGAGCTACGAGCAGTACTTC
>.|.|TRBV20-1|TRBJ2-7
CSASLREQYF
TGCAGTGCTAGCCTACGGGAGCAGTACTTC
>.|TRBD2|TRBV12-3/TRBV12-4|TRBJ2-1
CASSPGGTRDNEQFF
TGTGCCAGCAGTCCAGGTGGGACTAGGGACAATGAGCAGTTCTTC
>.|.|TRBV20-1|TRBJ1-6
CSAAGDNSPLHF
TGCAGTGCCGCAGGAGATAATTCACCCCTCCACTTT